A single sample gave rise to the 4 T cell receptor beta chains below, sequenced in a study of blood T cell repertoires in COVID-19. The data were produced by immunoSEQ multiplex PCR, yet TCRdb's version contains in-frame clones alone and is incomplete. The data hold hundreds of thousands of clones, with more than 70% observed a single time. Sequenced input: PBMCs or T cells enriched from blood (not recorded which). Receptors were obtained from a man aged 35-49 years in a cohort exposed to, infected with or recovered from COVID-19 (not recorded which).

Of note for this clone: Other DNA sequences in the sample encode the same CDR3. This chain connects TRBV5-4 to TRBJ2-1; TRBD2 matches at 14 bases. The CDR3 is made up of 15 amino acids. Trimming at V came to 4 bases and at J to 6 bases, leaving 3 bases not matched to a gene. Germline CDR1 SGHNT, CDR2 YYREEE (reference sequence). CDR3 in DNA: TGTGCCAGCAGCCTGGGACTAGCGGGAGTCAATGAGCAGTTCTTC. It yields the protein CASSLGLAGVNEQFF.

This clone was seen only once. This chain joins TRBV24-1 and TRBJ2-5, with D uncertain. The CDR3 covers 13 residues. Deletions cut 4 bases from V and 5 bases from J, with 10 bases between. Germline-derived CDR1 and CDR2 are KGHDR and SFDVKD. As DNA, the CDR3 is TGTGCCACCAGTGACTCCGCGAGGGAGACCCAGTACTTC. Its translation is CATSDSARETQYF.

CDR3 residues: CAWSAYQETQYF. CDR3 bases: TGTGCCTGGAGTGCGTACCAAGAGACCCAGTACTTC. This chain uses TRBV30 with TRBJ2-5; D is unresolved. CDR1 GTSNPN and CDR2 SVGIG come from the germline V gene (reference sequence). The CDR3 loop spans 12 amino acids. Trimming stripped 1 base from V and 0 bases from J, with 3 bases between.

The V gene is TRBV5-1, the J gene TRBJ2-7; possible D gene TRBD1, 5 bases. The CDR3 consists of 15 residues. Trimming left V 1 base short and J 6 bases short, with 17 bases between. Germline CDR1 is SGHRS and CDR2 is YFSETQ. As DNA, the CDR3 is TGCGCCAGCAGCTTGCCTCTATTAGGGGCTTCCGAGCAGTACTTC. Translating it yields CASSLPLLGASEQYF. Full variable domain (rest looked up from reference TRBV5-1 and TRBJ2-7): KAGVTQTPRYLIKTRGQQVTLSCSPISGHRSVSWYQQTPGQGLQFLFEYFSETQRNKGNFPGRFSGRQFSNSRSEMNVSTLELGDSALYLCASSLPLLGASEQYFGPGTRLTVT.